The sequence of this T cell receptor beta chain was determined in a study of T cells after yellow fever vaccination. Looking at the study overall: Preparation of the low-cell-number fractions used SMART-Seq v4 Ultra Low Input. Notes on the study in general: The secondary response peaked faster, at day 5 versus 15, but was weaker.

V was trimmed by 4 bases and J by 9 bases, leaving 13 bases between them. The CDR3 spans 13 residues. The germline CDR1 and CDR2 sequences are SGHDN and FVKESK. TCRdb re-called the 5' RACE reads with MiXCR, one entry per CDR3 protein. In the table there are about 330,000 distinct CDR3 sequences, about 6.6% of which are singletons. This clonotype came up many times. Its antigen is unidentified. The clonotype comes from a young man who received the YFV17D yellow fever vaccine. J is TRBJ2-1 and V is TRBV14; D remains unclear. The sample was PBMCs, taken around 45 days after the first yellow fever vaccination. The CDR3 reads CASSRAEPAEQFF. The DNA for the CDR3 is TGTGCCAGCAGCCGAGCAGAGCCCGCTGAGCAGTTCTTC.